This TCR beta chain was obtained from a study of Ad26.COV2.S vaccination and SARS-CoV-2 variants (dated by TCRdb to the early 2020s). Some background on the complete study: Donors in the vaccine arm were drawn from COV1001, a phase I-IIa trial of Ad26.COV2.S in healthy adults that was multicentre, randomized, double-blind and placebo-controlled. Ad26.COV2.S was given intramuscularly at 5x10^10 or 1x10^11 viral particles, as a single shot or as two shots 56 days apart. TCRbeta repertoire sequencing was used to assess the specificity and breadth of SARS-CoV-2-reactive T cell receptors after Ad26.COV2.S vaccination. The TCR-sequenced set comprised approximately 32 samples: some 19 Ad26.COV2.S vaccine recipients, 5 placebo recipients and 8 SARS-CoV-2 convalescent individuals. Participants in the trial were split at random into five groups of five each, receiving low-dose or high-dose Ad26.COV2.S once or twice, or else placebo on both occasions. Blinding of investigators to trial group allocation was maintained during experiments and outcome assessment. General findings and caveats noted by the study authors: After vaccination, substantial breadth of spike-specific CD8+ and CD4+ T cell responses was reported. Vaccine and placebo recipients had comparable non-spike TCR breadth, which fits with the vaccine containing only spike. Higher spike-specific TCR breadth was observed in Ad26.COV2.S recipients than in placebo recipients (P = 0.0014). The authors noted that total T cell responses may have been underestimated by the TCR breadth and depth analyses. The study was not powered to compare responses between vaccine doses or regimens.

TCRbeta CDR3 regions were sequenced with the immunoSEQ Assay. After extraction, genomic DNA underwent amplification by bias-controlled multiplex PCR, followed by high-throughput sequencing. In the original analysis: Collapsing and filtering of sequences were performed to quantify the absolute abundance of each unique TCRbeta CDR3 region. Usable DNA was measured by amplifying reference genes present in all nucleated cells, and TCRbeta template counts were normalized to that usable DNA to estimate T cell fraction. Repertoire TCRs were annotated as SARS-CoV-2-specific when V gene, CDR3 amino acid sequence and J gene were exactly matched to a known reactive TCR set. The reference SARS-CoV-2 TCR set was obtained from MIRA and was filtered for enrichment in COVID-19-positive ImmuneCODE repertoires, whereby public or cross-reactive TCRs were removed. Using the MIRA antigens, annotated TCRs were further analysed by specific ORF or by position within an ORF. Depth was the summed frequency of annotated unique rearrangements, while breadth was defined as annotated unique rearrangements over total unique productive rearrangements. TCR breadth was compared between groups using two-sided Wilcoxon rank-sum tests. In TCRdb, the immuneACCESS table is reduced to in-frame sequences with V and J assigned. These tables do not hold every clone; where another copy was compared, an unresolved V gene accounts for under half, and the others remain unexplained. D and trimming were read from the DNA, whereas the V and J calls and clone size are those reported in that table. The sample yields about 680,000 clones; more than 70% were counted once. Jointly, the top ten make up over 1.3% of the sample.

CDR1 and CDR2, looked up from the germline V gene, are SGHVS and FQNEAQ. From cysteine to phenylalanine, the CDR3 is 14 amino acids long. Solely the CDR3 DNA is kept, with 42 bases framed from the first base. Deletion took 4 bases off V and 7 bases off J, with a span of 16 bases between the germline ends. Comment on this clone: It has no known antigen specificity. The record has no base qualities; no much larger clone is one base away.

The treatment or condition label on this specimen signifies: some 19 received Ad26.COV2.S at low or high dose, single or two shots; 5 received placebo; per-sample allocation not given. For vaccine and placebo recipients, the sequenced repertoires came from samples collected on day 63 after the first injection. In Cohort 1b, around 23 adults aged 18-55 years were enrolled at a single site in Boston, USA, between 29 July and 7 August 2020. Ad26.COV2.S was a replication-incompetent adenovirus type 26 vector expressing a prefusion-stabilized SARS-CoV-2 spike protein from the original Wuhan strain. This TCR was recovered from a person aged 18-60 years who received the Ad26.COV2.S COVID-19 vaccine or a placebo. The source material was peripheral blood, sampled in a trial of Ad26.COV2.S vaccine versus placebo. The receptor chain draws on TRBV7-8 and TRBJ2-5; the D gene is perhaps TRBD1, on 5 matching bases. The CDR3: CASSSKQGRGTQYF. Here is the DNA: TGTGCCAGCAGCTCTAAGCAGGGCCGAGGGACCCAGTACTTC.